The 20 T cell receptor beta chains listed next were all sequenced from one sample in a study of cytomegalovirus exposure and HLA in healthy donors. PCR was performed using 60 Vbeta and 13 Jbeta primers. Sequencing was performed with immunoSEQ multiplex PCR; in TCRdb, only in-frame clones are kept and a portion is missing. This table holds 240,000 or so clones, 75% to 85% found once. The sample comprised PBMCs. The receptors derive from an older woman in good health and CMV-seropositive.

The chain joins TRBV6-6 to TRBJ1-4; 9 nucleotides match TRBD1. Germline-derived CDR1 and CDR2 are MNHNY and SVGAGI (reference sequence). V dropped 6 bases and J dropped 5; count of bases not matched to a gene: 4. The CDR3 is 14 amino acids. CDR3 residues: CASRGQGSNEKLFF. The CDR3 region has the DNA TGTGCCAGCAGAGGACAGGGGTCAAATGAAAAACTGTTTTTT.

J is TRBJ2-7 and V is TRBV27, with TRBD2 identical over 7 bases. The CDR3 sequence is 14 residues long. Germline loops: CDR1 MNHEY, CDR2 SMNVEV (reference sequence). Trimming removed 4 bases from V and 2 bases from J; junction bases left unmatched: 5. CDR3: CASSSLADTYEQYF. As DNA, the CDR3 is TGTGCCAGCAGTTCTCTAGCGGATACCTACGAGCAGTACTTC.

This chain uses TRBV6-6 with TRBJ2-1; 9 bases map to TRBD1. V shed 6 bases and J 9 bases; nucleotides not matched to a gene: 12. The CDR3 spans 15 residues. Germline V lookup: CDR1 MNHNY, CDR2 SVGAGI (reference sequence). CDR3 in DNA: TGTGCCAGCAGGGCGACAGGGGGGTCGGTAGGTGAGCAGTTCTTC. It encodes CASRATGGSVGEQFF.

The chain joins TRBV19 to TRBJ2-7, with D possibly being TRBD1 (6 bases). Germline loops: CDR1 LNHDA, CDR2 SQIVND (reference sequence). Trimming left V 0 bases short and J 0 bases short, with 9 bases between. This CDR3 spans 15 amino acids. The CDR3 nucleotides are TGTGCCAGTAGTATAGAAACAGGGCTCTCCTACGAGCAGTACTTC. As protein: CASSIETGLSYEQYF.

The sample holds one count of this clone. The CDR3 coding sequence is TGCGCCAGCAGCCAGAGGGGGATGAACGAGCAGTTCTTC. It encodes CASSQRGMNEQFF. This rearrangement joins TRBV4-1 to TRBJ2-1, with a possible D match to TRBD1 (6 bases). CDR1 is MGHRA and CDR2 is YSYEKL in the germline V gene. The CDR3 covers 13 residues. V was cut by 3 bases and J by 10 bases, with 13 bases left in between.

V gene TRBV5-1 combines with J gene TRBJ1-2; TRBD1 aligns across 10 bases. Germline V gene lookup returns CDR1 SGHRS and CDR2 YFSETQ. The V and J ends lost 0 bases and 5 bases, in that order; junction bases with no gene match: 10. The CDR3 has 17 amino acids. The CDR3 protein is CASSLDVGTGEKYGYTF. DNA of the CDR3: TGCGCCAGCAGCTTGGACGTTGGGACAGGGGAGAAGTATGGCTACACCTTC.

This clone was seen a few times. The chain combines TRBV6-5 with TRBJ1-5, with 7 bases lining up with TRBD1. The CDR3 extends over 15 amino acids. J was trimmed by 6 bases and V by 2 bases; bases with no gene match: 7. Germline CDR1 MNHEY, CDR2 SVGAGI. In DNA, the CDR3 is TGTGCCAGCAGTTACCGAGTACAGGGGAGTCAGCCCCAGCATTTT. Its protein is CASSYRVQGSQPQHF.

The J gene is TRBJ2-1, the V gene TRBV5-1; the D gene is possibly TRBD2 (6 bases). The germline CDR1 and CDR2 sequences are SGHRS and YFSETQ. The CDR3 is 13 residues long. V was trimmed by 1 base and J by 6 bases, leaving 8 bases between them. DNA for the CDR3: TGCGCCAGCAGCTTGACTAGCAGCAATGAGCAGTTCTTC. Translated, it gives CASSLTSSNEQFF.

The chain links TRBV7-2 to TRBJ2-1; TRBD2 matches 8 bases. The V segment lost 2 bases and the J segment 4 bases; nucleotides outside the gene matches: 4. Germline CDR1 is SGHTA and CDR2 is FQGNSA. This CDR3 is 15 amino acids long. The CDR3 protein is CASSLSSGPYNEQFF. In DNA form, the CDR3 reads TGTGCCAGCAGCTTATCTAGCGGGCCGTACAATGAGCAGTTCTTC.

The chain joins TRBV5-4 to TRBJ2-7; perhaps TRBD1 as D (5 bases). CDR3 length: 16 residues. Trimming shortened V by 0 bases and J by 3 bases, and 16 bases separated the two germline ends. Germline values: CDR1 SGHNT, CDR2 YYREEE (reference sequence). The CDR3, as DNA: TGTGCCAGCAGCTTGGCTCCCGCAGGGAAGAGCTACGAGCAGTACTTC. Translation: CASSLAPAGKSYEQYF.

This chain uses TRBV7-2 with TRBJ2-5; 8 nucleotides match TRBD2. The germline CDR1 and CDR2 sequences are SGHTA and FQGNSA. There are 15 residues in the CDR3. The V gene end was trimmed by 5 bases and the J gene end by 2 bases; junction bases not matched to a gene: 7. CDR3 DNA sequence: TGTGCCAGCAGCCCGGCGGGAGGCCCACAAGAGACCCAGTACTTC. Protein product: CASSPAGGPQETQYF. The entire variable domain, with the rest obtained from reference TRBV7-2 and TRBJ2-5, is as follows: GAGVSQSPSNKVTEKGKDVELRCDPISGHTALYWYRQSLGQGLEFLIYFQGNSAPDKSGLPSDRFSAERTGGSVSTLTIQRTQQEDSAVYLCASSPAGGPQETQYFGPGTRLLVL.

In this sample, this clone turned up once. The chain combines TRBV9 with TRBJ2-5; TRBD2 matches at 14 bases. V gave up 0 bases and J gave up 13 bases; unmatched junction bases: 8. Looked up from germline, CDR1 is SGDLS and CDR2 is YYNGEE. This CDR3 is 15 amino acids long. The CDR3 reads CASSVGPGLAGALYF. CDR3 bases: TGTGCCAGCAGCGTAGGACCGGGACTAGCGGGAGCACTGTACTTC.

The gene calls are TRBV5-1 and TRBJ2-1, with D uncertain. CDR3 length: 14 amino acids. The V and J ends lost 1 base and 8 bases respectively, with 13 bases between them. The germline gives CDR1 SGHRS, CDR2 YFSETQ. The CDR3 protein is CASSLSLVVDEQFF. The DNA for the CDR3 is TGCGCCAGCAGCTTGAGTCTAGTGGTAGATGAGCAGTTCTTC.

This rearrangement joins TRBV28 to TRBJ1-1; D is undetermined. This CDR3 contains 14 residues. V shed 2 bases and J shed 4 bases, with 11 bases lying between them. Germline lookup yields CDR1 MDHEN and CDR2 SYDVKM. The CDR3 region has the DNA TGTGCCAGCAGTTTACCAGGTGGGCCCACTGAAGCTTTCTTT. This translates into CASSLPGGPTEAFF.

A remark on this clone: This CDR3 is also generated by other DNA sequences in the sample. V gene TRBV7-3 combines with J gene TRBJ2-1, with TRBD2 matching 9 bases. Trimming took 0 bases from V and 7 from J; bases not matched to a gene: 4. CDR3 length: 15 residues. Germline loops: CDR1 SGHTA, CDR2 FQGTGA. Here the CDR3 reads CASSLTAGGPNEQFF. The CDR3, as DNA: TGTGCCAGCAGCTTAACGGCGGGAGGGCCTAATGAGCAGTTCTTC.

The sample holds a few counts of this clone. This chain links TRBV25-1 with TRBJ1-2; unclear D gene. Per germline, CDR1 MGHDK and CDR2 SYGVNS. CDR3 length: 14 residues. Deletions cut 2 bases from V and 6 bases from J, with 13 bases between. In DNA, the CDR3 is TGTGCCAGCAGTGAACCCCTTCAATTAGATGGCTACACCTTC. Protein sequence: CASSEPLQLDGYTF.

The chain links TRBV9 to TRBJ2-2; maybe TRBD2 (5 bases). The ends were cut back, 3 bases at V and 7 bases at J, with 13 bases in the middle. Germline-derived CDR1 and CDR2 are SGDLS and YYNGEE. The CDR3 contains 14 residues. CDR3 sequence: CASSARRLNGELFF. The CDR3 bases are TGTGCCAGCAGCGCTAGGAGGCTGAACGGGGAGCTGTTTTTT. The whole variable domain, remainder taken from reference TRBV9 and TRBJ2-2, is DSGVTQTPKHLITATGQRVTLRCSPRSGDLSVYWYQQSLDQGLQFLIQYYNGEERAKGNILERFSAQQFPDLHSELNLSSLELGDSALYFCASSARRLNGELFFGEGSRLTVL.

The chain has TRBV5-1 and TRBJ2-7; TRBD1 matches at 11 bases. Germline V gene lookup returns CDR1 SGHRS and CDR2 YFSETQ. The V gene end was trimmed by 0 bases and the J gene end by 1 base; junction bases not matched to a gene: 3. The CDR3 extends over 16 amino acids. Here the CDR3 reads CASSLGGTGGSYEQYF. For the CDR3, the DNA is TGCGCCAGCAGCTTGGGGGGGACAGGGGGGTCCTACGAGCAGTACTTC.

The chain carries TRBV9 and TRBJ2-1; TRBD2 aligns across 13 bases. V gave up 0 bases and J gave up 7 bases; unmatched junction bases: 16. The germline V gene encodes CDR1 SGDLS and CDR2 YYNGEE. The CDR3 covers 20 residues. CDR3 bases: TGTGCCAGCAGCGTAGGGGTTGTGACTAGCGGGAGGTGGGGTAGGAATGAGCAGTTCTTC. Protein: CASSVGVVTSGRWGRNEQFF.

J is TRBJ2-3 and V is TRBV23-1; TRBD2 matches 10 bases. TRBV23-1 belongs to the ORF category, with a function that is uncertain. The V and J ends lost 3 bases and 4 bases, in that order; junction bases with no gene match: 10. The CDR3 has 17 amino acids. CDR3 residues: CASSHPRVAGGADTQYF. DNA for the CDR3: TGCGCCAGCAGTCATCCCCGGGTAGCGGGAGGCGCAGATACGCAGTATTTT.